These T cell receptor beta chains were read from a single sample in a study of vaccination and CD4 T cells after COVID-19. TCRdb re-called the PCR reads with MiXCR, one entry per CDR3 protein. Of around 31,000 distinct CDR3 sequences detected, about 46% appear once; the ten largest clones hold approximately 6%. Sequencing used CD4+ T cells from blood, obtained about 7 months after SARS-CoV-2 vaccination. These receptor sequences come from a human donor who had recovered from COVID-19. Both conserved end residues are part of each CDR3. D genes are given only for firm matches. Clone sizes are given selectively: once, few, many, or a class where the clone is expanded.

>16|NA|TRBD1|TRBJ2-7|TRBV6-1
TGTGCCAGCAGTGGGGCCGGGACAGGTGGGACCTACGAGCAGTACTTC
CASSGAGTGGTYEQYF
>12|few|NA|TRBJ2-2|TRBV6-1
TGTGCCAGCCTTCCTGGCGCCGGGGAGCTGTTTTTT
CASLPGAGELFF
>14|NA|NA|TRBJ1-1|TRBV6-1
TGTGCCAGCTTTGCCCAACGGGCGGGGACTGAAGCTTTCTTT
CASFAQRAGTEAFF
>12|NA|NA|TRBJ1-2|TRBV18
TGTGCCAGCTCAGAAGACGGCTATGGCTACACCTTC
CASSEDGYGYTF
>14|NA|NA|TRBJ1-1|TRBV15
TGTGCCACCAGCTACGGGAAGGGCCTCACTGAAGCTTTCTTT
CATSYGKGLTEAFF
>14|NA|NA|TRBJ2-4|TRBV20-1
TGCAGTGCCGCGCCCAGATTAGCCAAAAACATTCAGTACTTC
CSAAPRLAKNIQYF
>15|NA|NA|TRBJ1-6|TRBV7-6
TGTGCCAGCAGCTTAGCCGGACAGAGGAATTCACCCCTCCACTTT
CASSLAGQRNSPLHF
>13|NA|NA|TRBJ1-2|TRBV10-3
TGTGCCATCCACCAGGACCCGAACTATGGCTACACCTTC
CAIHQDPNYGYTF
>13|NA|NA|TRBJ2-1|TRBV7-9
TGTGCCAGCAGCTTAGGACAGCACAATGAGCAGTTCTTC
CASSLGQHNEQFF
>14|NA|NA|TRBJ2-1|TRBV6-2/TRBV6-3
TGTGCCAGCCGGGAAGTGGGGCGAAACAATGAGCAGTTCTTC
CASREVGRNNEQFF
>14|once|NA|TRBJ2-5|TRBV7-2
TGTGCCAGCAGCTTAGCGCTGGGCAAAGAGACCCAGTACTTC
CASSLALGKETQYF
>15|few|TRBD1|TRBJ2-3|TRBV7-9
TGTGCCAGCAGCCCGGGGACAGCTAGCACAGATACGCAGTATTTT
CASSPGTASTDTQYF
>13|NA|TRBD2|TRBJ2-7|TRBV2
TGTGCCAGCAGATTAGCGGGCTCCTACGAGCAGTACTTC
CASRLAGSYEQYF
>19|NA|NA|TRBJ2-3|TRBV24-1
TGTGCCACCAGTGATCCTCTCTTTATGTCTGCACCTGGAGCAGATACGCAGTATTTT
CATSDPLFMSAPGADTQYF
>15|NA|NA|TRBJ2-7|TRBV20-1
TGCAGTGCTAGGTCTCCCAATAGTGGGGTAGGGGAGCAGTACTTC
CSARSPNSGVGEQYF
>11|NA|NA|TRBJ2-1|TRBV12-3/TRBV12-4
TGTGCCAGCAGTTTGGGCTATCGGTGGTTCTTC
CASSLGYRWFF
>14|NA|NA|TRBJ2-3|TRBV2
TGTGCCAGCAGTGCCGCACGTCAGACAGATACGCAGTATTTT
CASSAARQTDTQYF
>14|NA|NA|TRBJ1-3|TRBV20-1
TGCAGTGCCAATAACAGGAACTCTGGAAACACCATATATTTT
CSANNRNSGNTIYF
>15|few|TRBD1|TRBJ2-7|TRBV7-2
TGTGCCAGCAGCTTAACCAGGGGGATGCCCCACGAGCAGTACTTC
CASSLTRGMPHEQYF
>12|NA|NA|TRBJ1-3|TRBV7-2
TGTGCCAGCAGCTACAGCGGAAACACCATATATTTT
CASSYSGNTIYF
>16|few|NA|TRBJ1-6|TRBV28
TGTGCCAGCAGTGCCATCTCCGGGACACCTAATTCACCCCTCCACTTT
CASSAISGTPNSPLHF
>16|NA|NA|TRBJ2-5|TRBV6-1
TGTGCCAGCAGTGCCGCAGGGTGGGCGACACAAGAGACCCAGTACTTC
CASSAAGWATQETQYF